This is a list of T cell receptor beta chains from one sample in a study of cytomegalovirus exposure and HLA in healthy donors. Data came from immunoSEQ multiplex PCR; TCRdb stores just in-frame clones and leaves some out. The sample carries about 170,000 clones, about 80% recorded once. The source material was PBMCs. The source of these receptors is a man between 40 and 49 years old in good health and CMV-seropositive. CDR3s include the opening cysteine and the closing phenylalanine or tryptophan. The D gene is left open where the match is weak. Not all rows give a size; the values are once, few, many and, for expanded clones, a class.

v_call: TRBV19; j_call: TRBJ1-5; d_call: -; clone_size: medium-sized; cdr3_aa: CASSSDSFSNQPQHF; cdr3_nt: TGTGCCAGTAGTAGTGACTCCTTTAGCAATCAGCCCCAGCATTTT
v_call: TRBV30; j_call: TRBJ1-2; d_call: -; clone_size: -; cdr3_aa: CAWSVARTAINYGYTF; cdr3_nt: TGTGCCTGGAGTGTTGCACGGACAGCGATCAACTATGGCTACACCTTC
v_call: TRBV27; j_call: TRBJ2-7; d_call: TRBD1; clone_size: -; cdr3_aa: CASRTGTGTYEQYF; cdr3_nt: TGTGCCAGCAGGACCGGGACAGGGACCTACGAGCAGTACTTC
v_call: TRBV5-1; j_call: TRBJ2-7; d_call: TRBD1; clone_size: few; cdr3_aa: CASSRDSYEQYF; cdr3_nt: TGCGCCAGCAGCCGGGACAGCTACGAGCAGTACTTC
v_call: TRBV2; j_call: TRBJ2-1; d_call: TRBD1; clone_size: -; cdr3_aa: CASRDRDSRQIYNEQFF; cdr3_nt: TGTGCCAGCAGGGACCGGGACAGCCGACAGATTTACAATGAGCAGTTCTTC
v_call: TRBV5-4; j_call: TRBJ2-1; d_call: -; clone_size: -; cdr3_aa: CASSYLVTDYNEQFF; cdr3_nt: TGTGCCAGCAGCTACCTGGTAACAGATTACAATGAGCAGTTCTTC
v_call: TRBV27; j_call: TRBJ2-7; d_call: TRBD1; clone_size: few; cdr3_aa: CASRTGGYSYEQYF; cdr3_nt: TGTGCCAGCAGGACAGGGGGCTACTCCTACGAGCAGTACTTC
v_call: TRBV5-5; j_call: TRBJ1-1; d_call: TRBD1; clone_size: -; cdr3_aa: CASSGGGLMNTEAFF; cdr3_nt: TGTGCCAGCAGCGGAGGGGGCCTAATGAACACTGAAGCTTTCTTT
v_call: TRBV9; j_call: TRBJ2-7; d_call: TRBD2; clone_size: -; cdr3_aa: CASSTGLAGNYEQYF; cdr3_nt: TGTGCCAGCAGCACGGGACTAGCGGGAAACTACGAGCAGTACTTC
v_call: TRBV9; j_call: TRBJ1-2; d_call: -; clone_size: few; cdr3_aa: CASSVDPGQGGYGYTF; cdr3_nt: TGTGCCAGCAGCGTAGACCCTGGCCAGGGAGGGTATGGCTACACCTTC
v_call: TRBV27; j_call: TRBJ2-3; d_call: -; clone_size: -; cdr3_aa: CASSLRTSTDTQYF; cdr3_nt: TGTGCCAGCAGTTTGCGGACTAGCACAGATACGCAGTATTTT
v_call: TRBV2; j_call: TRBJ2-1; d_call: TRBD1; clone_size: few; cdr3_aa: CASSYGTGANEQFF; cdr3_nt: TGTGCCAGCAGTTACGGGACAGGGGCAAATGAGCAGTTCTTC
v_call: TRBV9; j_call: TRBJ2-5; d_call: -; clone_size: -; cdr3_aa: CASAVDSTDQETQYF; cdr3_nt: TGTGCCAGCGCTGTGGACAGTACCGACCAAGAGACCCAGTACTTC